This T cell receptor beta chain appears in the sequencing data of a study of shared clonotypes between healthy human individuals. Whole-study results and caveats: Naive subsets, compared against memory subsets, generally had larger estimated richness values. Sorted-subset samples were not fully sequenced, rarefaction indicated.

Generated by immunoSEQ multiplex PCR, the TCRdb table keeps only in-frame clones and is missing some. In the table there are roughly 1.5 million clones, 95% to 99% of which are singletons. On this clone: What it binds is unknown.

Germline CDR1 SGHAT, CDR2 FQNNGV. This CDR3 is built from 16 residues. With 4 bases clipped from V and 5 bases from J, the junction kept 8 bases outside the gene matches. This sequence joins TRBV11-2 and TRBJ2-2, with 9 bases aligning to TRBD1. This receptor was taken from a man aged 30 to 45 in good health. Sequencing was done on a sample of naive CD4+ T cells sorted from blood. Subset meaning: CD45RA+ positively selected. CDR3 in DNA: TGTGCCAGCAGCTCAACGCACAGGGGGCTAACCGGGGAGCTGTTTTTT. Its protein product is CASSSTHRGLTGELFF.